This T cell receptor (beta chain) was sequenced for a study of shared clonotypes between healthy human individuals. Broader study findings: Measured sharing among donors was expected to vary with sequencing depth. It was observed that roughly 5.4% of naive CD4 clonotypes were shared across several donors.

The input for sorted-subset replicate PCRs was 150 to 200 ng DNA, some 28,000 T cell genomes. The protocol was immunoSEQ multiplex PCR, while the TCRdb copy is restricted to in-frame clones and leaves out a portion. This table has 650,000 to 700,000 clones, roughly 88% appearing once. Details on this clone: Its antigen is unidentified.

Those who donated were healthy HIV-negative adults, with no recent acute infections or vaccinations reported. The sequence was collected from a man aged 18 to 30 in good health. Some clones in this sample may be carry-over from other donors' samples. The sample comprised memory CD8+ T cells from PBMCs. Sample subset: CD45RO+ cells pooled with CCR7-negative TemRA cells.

The CDR3 DNA is TGCGCCAGCAGCCAAGATTTTAGTTTATACAATGAGCAGTTCTTC. It translates to CASSQDFSLYNEQFF. The gene calls are TRBV4-3 and TRBJ2-1, with no clear D. V lost 0 bases and J lost 4, with 10 bases in between. CDR1 LGHNA and CDR2 YSLEER come from the germline V gene. The CDR3 loop spans 15 amino acids.